These 13 T cell receptor beta chains were all obtained from the same sample, sequenced in a study of T cell responses to AZD1222 COVID-19 vaccine. Generated by immunoSEQ multiplex PCR, the TCRdb table keeps only in-frame clones and is missing some. The sample holds about 130,000 clones; around 92% are singletons and the top ten take about 1.4%. Sequenced material: peripheral blood, taken on day 0 of AZD1222 vaccination. These receptors were collected from an adult in good health.

The chain employs TRBV14 and TRBJ2-2; no definite D call. Germline-derived CDR1 and CDR2 are SGHDN and FVKESK. This CDR3 spans 14 amino acids. V lost 1 base and J 3 bases, leaving 6 bases between the germline ends. CDR3 protein: CASSQGRYTGELFF. CDR3 DNA: TGTGCCAGCAGCCAAGGCCGGTACACCGGGGAGCTGTTTTTT.

The rearrangement links TRBV23-1 to TRBJ1-2; possible D gene TRBD1, 6 bases. TRBV23-1 is an ORF; its function is uncertain. V lost 3 bases to trimming and J lost 8 bases, with 22 bases between them. The CDR3 covers 16 residues. The CDR3 coding sequence is TGCGCCAGCAGTCAGTCCTCGTGGGGGGCCTTAATCGGCTACACCTTC. Its protein product is CASSQSSWGALIGYTF.

This clone was seen a single time. The rearrangement links TRBV27 to TRBJ2-7; maybe TRBD2 (6 bases). Trimming removed 6 bases from V and 2 bases from J, with 23 bases in between. The germline V gene encodes CDR1 MNHEY and CDR2 SMNVEV (reference sequence). The length of the CDR3 is 17 residues. The CDR3 spells CASSLKSPRRGTYEQYF. Written as DNA, the CDR3 is TGTGCCAGCAGCCTAAAAAGCCCGCGGAGGGGCACCTACGAGCAGTACTTC.

This chain connects TRBV12-5 to TRBJ2-7; 9 bases are shared with TRBD2. The trim removed 5 bases at V and 2 bases at J, leaving 13 bases unmatched. The CDR3 runs 17 residues. CDR1 is LGHNT and CDR2 is FRNRAP in the germline V gene. CDR3 sequence reads: CASGANVQAGGPYEQYF. Here the CDR3 DNA reads TGTGCTAGTGGTGCTAACGTGCAAGCGGGGGGCCCCTACGAGCAGTACTTC.

The chain combines TRBV12-3 or TRBV12-4 with TRBJ2-3, with TRBD2 as a possible D gene (6 bases). Trimming shortened V by 8 bases and J by 5 bases, and 8 bases separated the two germline ends. The CDR3 loop spans 11 amino acids. The CDR3, as DNA: TGTGCCAGCGTCGGGGGAGATACGCAGTATTTT. It yields the protein CASVGGDTQYF.

The chain joins TRBV7-2 to TRBJ2-3; 15 nucleotides agree with TRBD2. Germline V gene data show CDR1 as SGHTA and CDR2 as FQGNSA. The ends lost 5 bases at V and 13 bases at J; junction bases unmatched: 10. This CDR3 has 15 amino acids. CDR3 sequence reads: CASSLGWTSGRGEYF. The CDR3 nucleotides are TGTGCCAGCAGCCTGGGGTGGACTAGCGGGAGGGGGGAGTATTTT.

V and J are TRBV5-1 and TRBJ1-2, with D hard to call. This CDR3 spans 13 amino acids. V was shortened by 1 base and J by 4 bases, with 8 bases between the two germline ends. Germline lookup yields CDR1 SGHRS and CDR2 YFSETQ. CDR3 region: CASSLRAGYGYTF. The CDR3 nucleotides read TGCGCCAGCAGCTTGAGGGCAGGCTATGGCTACACCTTC.

This clone has only one observation. The CDR3, as DNA: TGTGCCAGCAGTTACAGCGGGCATGGCTACGAGCAGTACTTC. This encodes CASSYSGHGYEQYF. The rearrangement uses TRBV28 and TRBJ2-7; TRBD2 is a possible D gene (6 bases). V lost 4 bases and J 3 bases, leaving 13 bases between the germline ends. The CDR3 loop spans 14 amino acids. Germline loops: CDR1 MDHEN, CDR2 SYDVKM.

The gene calls are TRBV7-2 and TRBJ1-5; D possibly corresponds to TRBD1 (5 bases). V was trimmed by 4 bases and J by 3 bases, leaving 19 bases between them. The CDR3 loop spans 17 amino acids. Per germline, CDR1 SGHTA and CDR2 FQGNSA. The CDR3: CASSSGWDGKDNQPQHF. CDR3 nucleotide sequence: TGTGCCAGCAGCTCGGGGTGGGACGGGAAAGACAATCAGCCCCAGCATTTT.

This chain links TRBV9 with TRBJ1-4; no firm D call. The CDR3 covers 14 residues. Germline V gives CDR1 SGDLS, CDR2 YYNGEE. Trimming removed 2 bases from V and 5 bases from J, with 10 bases in between. CDR3 DNA sequence: TGTGCCAGCAGCGTGTCGGGGTTAAATGAAAAACTGTTTTTT. It specifies CASSVSGLNEKLFF.

The V gene is TRBV19, the J gene TRBJ2-7; D is perhaps TRBD2 (6 bases). CDR1 is LNHDA and CDR2 is SQIVND in the germline V gene (reference sequence). CDR3 length equals 17 residues. The V gene lost 0 bases and the J gene lost 2 bases, with 17 bases spanning the gap. The CDR3 region is CASSIEAGSGGTYEQYF. The CDR3 DNA is TGTGCCAGTAGTATAGAGGCCGGGAGTGGGGGGACCTACGAGCAGTACTTC. The full variable domain, its missing parts supplied by reference TRBV19 and TRBJ2-7, is DGGITQSPKYLFRKEGQNVTLSCEQNLNHDAMYWYRQDPGQGLRLIYYSQIVNDFQKGDIAEGYSVSREKKESFPLTVTSAQKNPTAFYLCASSIEAGSGGTYEQYFGPGTRLTVT.

This rearrangement joins TRBV29-1 to TRBJ1-1, with a weak D call TRBD1 (6 bases). The germline V gene has CDR1 SQVTM and CDR2 ANQGSEA. The CDR3 extends over 12 amino acids. Between the trimmed V and J ends, which lost 4 bases and 4 bases, there was a span of 10 bases. CDR3 protein: CSVGKGGTEAFF. The CDR3 DNA follows: TGCAGCGTTGGGAAGGGGGGCACTGAAGCTTTCTTT.

V usage is TRBV9 and J usage is TRBJ1-2; D not certain. CDR1 SGDLS and CDR2 YYNGEE come from the germline V gene. There are 13 residues in the CDR3. The V end lost 0 bases, the J end lost 4 bases, and 7 bases lay between the germline ends. CDR3 sequence reads: CASSVGDGYGYTF. CDR3 coding DNA: TGTGCCAGCAGCGTAGGCGACGGCTATGGCTACACCTTC.